Shown below are 13 T cell receptor beta chains from a single sample sequenced in a study of identical twins. TCRdb used MiXCR to reprocess the 5' RACE reads, holding one entry per CDR3 protein. The sample lists 640,000 or so distinct CDR3 sequences, 6% to 6.5% seen once, with roughly 1.6% in the top ten. Sequenced sample: naive T cells sorted from blood. The receptor set was obtained from a man aged 18 to 35 in good health.

On this clonotype itself: This sequence may be a read error, since a much larger clone differs from it by one base. The rearrangement uses TRBV30 and TRBJ2-1; TRBD1 or TRBD2 may be the D gene (6 bases each). The CDR3 is 12 residues long. V lost 8 bases to trimming and J lost 7 bases, with 15 bases between them. The germline CDR1 and CDR2 sequences are GTSNPN and SVGIG (reference sequence). This chain's CDR3 is CARGDNRNEQFF. DNA of the CDR3: TGTGCCAGGGGGGACAACAGGAATGAGCAGTTCTTC.

The chain joins TRBV20-1 to TRBJ2-3; 10 bases fit TRBD2. The junction had 7 bases not matched to a gene; V was cut back by 4 bases and J by 6 bases. The CDR3 spans 14 residues. In germline, CDR1 is DFQATT, CDR2 SNEGSKA (reference sequence). CDR3 amino acids: CSAKKLAGSDTQYF. The CDR3 DNA reads TGCAGTGCTAAGAAACTAGCGGGATCGGATACGCAGTATTTT.

This clonotype was counted ten times or more. This chain uses TRBV20-1 with TRBJ2-1; tentative D call: TRBD2 (5 bases). CDR1 is DFQATT and CDR2 is SNEGSKA in the germline V gene (reference sequence). The germline V and J ends were trimmed by 0 bases and 9 bases, with 9 bases remaining between them. CDR3 size: 12 residues. The CDR3 nucleotides read TGCAGTGCTAGAGAACTAGGAGTTGAGCAGTTCTTC. Protein product: CSARELGVEQFF.

The chain joins TRBV30 to TRBJ2-1; D might be TRBD1 (6 bases). Germline assignment: CDR1 GTSNPN and CDR2 SVGIG (reference sequence). CDR3 length: 13 residues. Deletions cut 2 bases from V and 2 bases from J, with 7 bases between. CDR3 bases: TGTGCCTGGAGTTGGACAGCCTACAATGAGCAGTTCTTC. Its protein product is CAWSWTAYNEQFF.

This clonotype was counted many times. The CDR3 loop is CASSAVSGTEAFF. Written as DNA, the CDR3 is TGTGCCAGCAGCGCGGTGTCCGGCACTGAAGCTTTCTTT. The chain has TRBV7-9 and TRBJ1-1; D unclear. Germline-derived CDR1 and CDR2 are SEHNR and FQNEAQ (reference sequence). Trimming cost V 5 bases and J 4 bases, with 11 bases left between them. The CDR3 contains 13 residues.

This clonotype was detected a few times. The V call is TRBV11-2, the J call TRBJ2-1, with 7 nucleotides matching TRBD2. The CDR3 loop spans 18 amino acids. V dropped 0 bases and J dropped 5; count of bases not matched to a gene: 13. CDR1 is SGHAT and CDR2 is FQNNGV in the germline V gene. The CDR3 coding sequence is TGTGCCAGCAGCTTAGAGGAGAGTAGGACTAGATGGGACAATGAGCAGTTCTTC. Protein product: CASSLEESRTRWDNEQFF.

This clonotype came up a few times. This sequence joins TRBV11-1 and TRBJ2-3; TRBD2 aligns across 9 bases. Trimming removed 4 bases from V and 6 bases from J; junction bases left unmatched: 11. Germline V gene data show CDR1 as SGHAT and CDR2 as FQDESV (reference sequence). The CDR3 is made up of 16 amino acids. The CDR3: CASSSRTSATGDTQYF. CDR3 nucleotides: TGTGCCAGCAGCTCCCGGACTAGCGCGACGGGGGATACGCAGTATTTT.

This clonotype was seen many times. V gene TRBV7-8 combines with J gene TRBJ2-1, with 10 bases aligning to TRBD2. V was clipped by 5 bases and J by 7 bases; unmatched bases: 11. The V gene's germline CDR1 is SGHVS and CDR2 FQNEAQ. The CDR3 has 16 amino acids. The CDR3 region has the DNA TGTGCCAGCAGCCAACTACCGGGACTAGCGCGGAATGAGCAGTTCTTC. It yields the protein CASSQLPGLARNEQFF.

This clonotype was counted a few times. V gene TRBV20-1 combines with J gene TRBJ1-5; unclear D gene. V was clipped by 0 bases and J by 0 bases, with 9 bases between them. The CDR3 length is 15 residues. Germline CDR1 reads DFQATT; CDR2 reads SNEGSKA (reference sequence). CDR3 residues: CSAREFGYSNQPQHF. The CDR3 region has the DNA TGCAGTGCTAGAGAATTCGGATATAGCAATCAGCCCCAGCATTTT.

This clonotype was counted at least ten times. J is TRBJ1-3 and V is TRBV5-1, with 7 positions matching TRBD1. With V trimmed by 3 bases and J by 0 bases, 3 bases remained unmatched. Germline values: CDR1 SGHRS, CDR2 YFSETQ. The CDR3 consists of 15 residues. CDR3 sequence (DNA): TGCGCCAGCAGCTCAGGGGGATCCTCTGGAAACACCATATATTTT. This encodes CASSSGGSSGNTIYF.

This clonotype was seen a handful of times. This chain joins TRBV28 and TRBJ2-4; D gene uncertain. The CDR3 extends over 16 amino acids. Germline lookup yields CDR1 MDHEN and CDR2 SYDVKM. V shed 6 bases and J shed 1 base, with 16 bases lying between them. The CDR3 loop is CASRSIIGLAKNIQYF. CDR3 nucleotides: TGTGCCAGCAGGTCGATCATAGGGTTGGCCAAAAACATTCAGTACTTC.

This clonotype was seen at least ten times. This chain uses TRBV24-1 with TRBJ2-6; D is uncertain. This CDR3 has 13 residues. V shed 5 bases and J shed 3 bases, with 4 bases lying between them. Germline V lookup: CDR1 KGHDR, CDR2 SFDVKD. The DNA of the CDR3 is TGTGCCACCAGTGGTGATGGGGCCAACGTCCTGACTTTC. Protein: CATSGDGANVLTF.

The V and J genes are TRBV5-1 and TRBJ1-2, with 8 positions matching TRBD1. The CDR3 length is 14 residues. In germline, CDR1 is SGHRS, CDR2 YFSETQ. V lost 4 bases and J lost 6; bases outside the gene matches: 8. The CDR3: CASSPGQGAHGYTF. CDR3 nucleotides: TGCGCCAGCAGCCCCGGACAGGGCGCTCATGGCTACACCTTC.